Listed below are T cell receptor beta chains from one sample, sequenced in a study of blood T cell repertoires in COVID-19. Sequencing was performed with immunoSEQ multiplex PCR; in TCRdb, only in-frame clones are kept and a portion is missing. The data hold more than 85,000 clones, with approximately 90% observed a single time. The specimen sequenced was peripheral blood. The receptors originated from an elderly woman with acute or convalescent COVID-19. Both conserved end residues are part of each CDR3. The D gene is left open where the match is weak. Expanded clones get a size class; other rows say once, few or many, or leave the size out.

j_call,v_call,cdr3_length,d_call,clone_size,cdr3_nt,cdr3_aa
TRBJ2-1,TRBV7-3,22,TRBD2,NA,TGTGCCAGCAGCCCGTGGCGACCTCGAACGCTAGCGGGAAGAACCTCCTACAATGAGCAGTTCTTC,CASSPWRPRTLAGRTSYNEQFF
TRBJ2-5,TRBV20-1,15,NA,NA,TGCAGTGCTAGTATGGGGGCGCGTATCCAAGAGACCCAGTACTTC,CSASMGARIQETQYF
TRBJ2-3,TRBV6-2/TRBV6-3,19,TRBD2,NA,TGTGCCAGCAGTTACTCGACTAGCGGGGTCCCTCCTAGCACAGATACGCAGTATTTT,CASSYSTSGVPPSTDTQYF
TRBJ1-1,TRBV30,12,TRBD1,NA,TGTGCCTGGAGTGTAAAGGGGGCAGAAGCTTTCTTT,CAWSVKGAEAFF
TRBJ1-2,TRBV6-5,13,NA,NA,TGTGCCAGCATTGGGGAGAATAACTATGGCTACACCTTC,CASIGENNYGYTF
TRBJ1-2,TRBV13,17,TRBD1,NA,TGTGCCAGCAGCTTAGGAGGGACAGGGGGCGACAACTATGGCTACACCTTC,CASSLGGTGGDNYGYTF
TRBJ1-2,TRBV6-2/TRBV6-3,13,NA,few,TGTGCCAGCAGTTACTGGCGGGGTATCGGCTACACCTTC,CASSYWRGIGYTF
TRBJ2-2,TRBV5-4,13,TRBD2,NA,TGTGCCAGCAGCTTGACGGGGGGCGGGGAGCTGTTTTTT,CASSLTGGGELFF
TRBJ1-1,TRBV5-6,16,TRBD1,NA,TGTGCCAGCAGCTTGACAGGGGAAGGGACCAACACTGAAGCTTTCTTT,CASSLTGEGTNTEAFF
TRBJ2-7,TRBV19,14,NA,NA,TGTGCCAGTAGTACCACACAGAGCTCCTACGAGCAGTACTTC,CASSTTQSSYEQYF
TRBJ2-1,TRBV11-2,15,NA,NA,TGTGCCAGCAGCTTCACGGGGTTTCCGTACAATGAGCAGTTCTTC,CASSFTGFPYNEQFF
TRBJ1-1,TRBV18,14,NA,once,TGTGCCAGCTCACCGGACAATGTGAACACTGAAGCTTTCTTT,CASSPDNVNTEAFF
TRBJ2-1,TRBV7-3,15,NA,NA,TGTGCCAGCAGCCAATTAGATCAGGGTTACAATGAGCAGTTCTTC,CASSQLDQGYNEQFF
TRBJ1-6,TRBV7-3,13,NA,NA,TGTGCCAGCAGCGTCACGGTTAATTCACCCCTCCACTTT,CASSVTVNSPLHF
TRBJ2-7,TRBV27,16,TRBD1,once,TGTGCCAGCAGTCCGTACTCCGGGACAGGGGGGGGCGAGCAGTACTTC,CASSPYSGTGGGEQYF
TRBJ1-4,TRBV7-9,15,NA,NA,TGTGCCAGCAGCTTAGATAGCAGGGTGAGGGAAAAACTGTTTTTT,CASSLDSRVREKLFF
TRBJ1-1,TRBV29-1,14,TRBD1,NA,TGCAGCGTAGAACGGACAGGGGGCCGGGCTGAAGCTTTCTTT,CSVERTGGRAEAFF
TRBJ2-7,TRBV10-3,12,NA,NA,TGTGCCATCAGTGCGGGTGGCGGCGAGCAGTACTTC,CAISAGGGEQYF
TRBJ1-2,TRBV29-1,13,TRBD1,few,TGCAGCGTTGTCGGGCAGGGGGCATGGGGCTACACCTTC,CSVVGQGAWGYTF
TRBJ2-1,TRBV5-1,16,NA,NA,TGCGCCAGCAGGGAGGGAAGAGCCGACCGCTACAATGAGCAGTTCTTC,CASREGRADRYNEQFF
TRBJ1-1,TRBV5-1,17,NA,NA,TGCGCCAGCAGCTCGCAGGGGACCCTTCGGTTAGGCACTGAAGCTTTCTTT,CASSSQGTLRLGTEAFF
TRBJ1-1,TRBV6-6,14,TRBD1,NA,TGTGCCAGCAGCCTGGGACAGGGGCGGACTGAAGCTTTCTTT,CASSLGQGRTEAFF
TRBJ1-2,TRBV21-1,14,NA,NA,TGTGCCAGCAGTGGACAGGGAAATAACTATGGCTACACCTTC,CASSGQGNNYGYTF
TRBJ1-2,TRBV10-3,13,NA,NA,TGTGCCATCAGCACAGGGCCCGTCTATGGCTACACCTTC,CAISTGPVYGYTF
TRBJ1-6,TRBV11-2,15,TRBD1,NA,TGTGCCAGCAGCTCCTACAGGGGTATAGTCTCACCCCTCCACTTT,CASSSYRGIVSPLHF
TRBJ2-4,TRBV7-2,14,TRBD1,NA,TGTGCCAGCAGCCAGCGCAGGACAGGGGATATTCAGTACTTC,CASSQRRTGDIQYF
TRBJ1-4,TRBV14,15,NA,NA,TGTGCCAGCAGCCAACACGGGTTTGGGAATGAAAAACTGTTTTTT,CASSQHGFGNEKLFF
TRBJ1-2,TRBV7-9,14,TRBD1,NA,TGTGCCAGCAGCCGCGACAGGGTGGGAAATGGCTACACCTTC,CASSRDRVGNGYTF